This T cell receptor (beta chain) came from a study of cytotoxic CD8 clonotypes in ibrutinib-treated CLL. Study background: Responses: approximately 24 partial, 2 complete; after median approximately 67 months, approximately 15 stayed remitted, 12 progressed.

Data came from immunoSEQ multiplex PCR; TCRdb stores just in-frame clones and leaves some out. The sample contains about 140,000 clones, around three quarters of which appear only once. This TCR was sampled from a human donor with chronic lymphocytic leukemia. This sample comprised PBMCs, obtained after 12 months of ibrutinib treatment.

Here the CDR3 reads CASTESGTQWGPQHF. CDR3 nucleotides: TGTGCCAGCACCGAAAGTGGCACTCAGTGGGGGCCCCAGCATTTT. This chain links TRBV28 with TRBJ1-5; D uncertain. The germline V gene encodes CDR1 MDHEN and CDR2 SYDVKM. Trimming removed 7 bases from V and 9 bases from J, with 22 bases in between. This CDR3 comprises 15 residues.